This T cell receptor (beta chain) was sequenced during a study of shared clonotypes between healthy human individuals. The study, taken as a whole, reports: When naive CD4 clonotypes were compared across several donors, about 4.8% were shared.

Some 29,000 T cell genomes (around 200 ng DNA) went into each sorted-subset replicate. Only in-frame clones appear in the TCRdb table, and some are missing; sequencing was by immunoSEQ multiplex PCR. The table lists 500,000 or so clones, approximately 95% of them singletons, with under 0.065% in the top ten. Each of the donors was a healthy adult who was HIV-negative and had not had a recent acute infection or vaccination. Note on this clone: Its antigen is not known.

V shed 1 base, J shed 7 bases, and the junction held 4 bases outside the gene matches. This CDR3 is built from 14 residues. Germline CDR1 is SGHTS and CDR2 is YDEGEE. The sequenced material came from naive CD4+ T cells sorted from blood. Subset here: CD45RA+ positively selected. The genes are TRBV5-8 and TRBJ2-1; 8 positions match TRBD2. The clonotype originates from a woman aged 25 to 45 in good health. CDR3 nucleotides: TGTGCCAGCAGCTTGAACGGGAGGGGGAATGAGCAGTTCTTC. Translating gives CASSLNGRGNEQFF. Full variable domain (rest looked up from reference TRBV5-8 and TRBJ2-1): EAGVTQSPTHLIKTRGQQATLRCSPISGHTSVYWYQQALGLGLQFLLWYDEGEERNRGNFPPRFSGRQFPNYSSELNVNALELEDSALYLCASSLNGRGNEQFFGPGTRLTVL.